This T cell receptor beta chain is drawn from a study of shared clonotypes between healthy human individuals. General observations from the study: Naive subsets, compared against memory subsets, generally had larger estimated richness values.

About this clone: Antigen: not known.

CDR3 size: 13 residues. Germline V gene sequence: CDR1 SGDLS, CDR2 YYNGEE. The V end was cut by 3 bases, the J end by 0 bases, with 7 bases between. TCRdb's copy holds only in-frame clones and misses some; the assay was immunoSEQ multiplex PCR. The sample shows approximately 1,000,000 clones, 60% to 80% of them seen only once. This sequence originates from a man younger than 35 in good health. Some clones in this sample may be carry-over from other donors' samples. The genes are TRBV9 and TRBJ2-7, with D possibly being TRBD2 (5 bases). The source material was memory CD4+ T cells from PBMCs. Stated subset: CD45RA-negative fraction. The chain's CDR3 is CASSAGISYEQYF. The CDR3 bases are TGTGCCAGCAGCGCCGGGATCTCCTACGAGCAGTACTTC.